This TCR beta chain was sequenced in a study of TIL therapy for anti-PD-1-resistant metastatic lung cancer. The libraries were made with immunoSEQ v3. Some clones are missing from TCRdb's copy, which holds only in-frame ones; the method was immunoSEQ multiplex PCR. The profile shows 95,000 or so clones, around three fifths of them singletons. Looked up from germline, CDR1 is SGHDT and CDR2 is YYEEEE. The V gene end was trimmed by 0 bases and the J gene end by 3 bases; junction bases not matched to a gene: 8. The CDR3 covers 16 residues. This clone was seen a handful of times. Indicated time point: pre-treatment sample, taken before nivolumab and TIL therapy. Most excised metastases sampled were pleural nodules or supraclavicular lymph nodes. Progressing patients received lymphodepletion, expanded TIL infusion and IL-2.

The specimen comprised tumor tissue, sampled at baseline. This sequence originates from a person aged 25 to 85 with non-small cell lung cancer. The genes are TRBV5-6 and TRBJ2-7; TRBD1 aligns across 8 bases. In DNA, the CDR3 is TGTGCCAGCAGCTTGGCCCAGGGGGCGCATGGCTACGAGCAGTACTTC. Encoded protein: CASSLAQGAHGYEQYF.